Below are 10 T cell receptor beta chains sequenced from a single sample in a study of beta chain features in type 1 diabetes. The authors reverse transcribed all of the isolated RNA, so sequencing captured expressed TCRB transcripts. TCRdb keeps only in-frame clones here, not all; method: immunoSEQ multiplex PCR. The data show around 300,000 clones, with approximately 8% seen just once and 0.9% to 1.2% held by the top ten. Sequenced sample: central memory CD4+ T cells from blood. The source of these receptors is a woman younger than 30 in good health.

This clone was observed a few times. The rearrangement joins TRBV2 to TRBJ2-3; no clear D. The V end was cut by 5 bases, the J end by 9 bases, with 12 bases between. The CDR3 sequence is 12 residues long. Per the germline V gene, CDR1 is SNHLY and CDR2 is FYNNEI. The CDR3 is CASSRAAHTQYF. CDR3 bases: TGTGCCAGCAGTAGGGCCGCTCACACGCAGTATTTT.

This clone was detected ten times or more. V usage is TRBV2 and J usage is TRBJ1-1; possibly TRBD1 for D (6 bases). CDR1 SNHLY and CDR2 FYNNEI come from the germline V gene. Trimming removed 8 bases from V and 1 base from J, with 20 bases in between. The CDR3 covers 16 residues. The CDR3 sequence is CASRGPELQGNTEAFF. DNA of the CDR3: TGTGCCAGCCGAGGTCCCGAATTACAGGGGAACACTGAAGCTTTCTTT. The full variable domain, with the rest looked up from reference TRBV2 and TRBJ1-1, is EPEVTQTPSHQVTQMGQEVILRCVPISNHLYFYWYRQILGQKVEFLVSFYNNEISEKSEIFDDQFSVERPDGSNFTLKIRSTKLEDSAMYFCASRGPELQGNTEAFFGQGTRLTVV.

This clone was observed a handful of times. This chain connects TRBV28 to TRBJ2-3; D not certain. Germline CDR1 MDHEN, CDR2 SYDVKM. The CDR3 spans 13 residues. V dropped 7 bases and J dropped 6 bases, with 14 bases sitting between them. For the CDR3, the DNA is TGTGCCAGCATAGGGATCGATGTGGATACGCAGTATTTT. It encodes CASIGIDVDTQYF.

This clone has a count of ten or more. This chain connects TRBV19 to TRBJ2-1, with D hard to call. The germline V gene has CDR1 LNHDA and CDR2 SQIVND (reference sequence). This CDR3 comprises 15 residues. The V gene lost 0 bases and the J gene lost 5 bases, with 11 bases spanning the gap. CDR3 coding DNA: TGTGCCAGTAGTATAGATCCTTCCATAGACAATGAGCAGTTCTTC. Translated: CASSIDPSIDNEQFF.

There are a few counts of this clone. The chain employs TRBV2 and TRBJ2-3; the D gene is possibly TRBD2 (6 bases). This CDR3 has 14 amino acids. V lost 3 bases to trimming and J lost 3 bases, with 10 bases between them. CDR1 and CDR2 (germline): SNHLY, FYNNEI. CDR3 sequence: CASSEDYQTDTQYF. Here the CDR3 DNA reads TGTGCCAGCAGTGAGGACTATCAAACAGATACGCAGTATTTT.

This clone has just a few counts. The J gene is TRBJ1-4, the V gene TRBV7-6; possibly TRBD1 for D (5 bases). Germline CDR1 is SGHVS and CDR2 is FNYEAQ. This CDR3 has 13 amino acids. V was pared by 2 bases and J by 8 bases, with 9 bases between. The CDR3 DNA reads as TGTGCCAGCAGCTTAATCCAGGGCGAAAAACTGTTTTTT. It codes for CASSLIQGEKLFF.

The chain combines TRBV2 with TRBJ2-5, with 9 bases that match TRBD1. The V gene's germline CDR1 is SNHLY and CDR2 FYNNEI. The CDR3 spans 12 residues. V lost 7 bases to trimming and J lost 4 bases; unmatched junction nucleotides: 1. DNA of the CDR3: TGTGCCAGCAAGGGACAGGGAGAGACCCAGTACTTC. The encoded protein is CASKGQGETQYF.

The CDR3 reads CASSPIQGNEQFF. CDR3 sequence (DNA): TGTGCCAGCTCACCGATCCAGGGCAATGAGCAGTTCTTC. This rearrangement joins TRBV18 to TRBJ2-1, with a weak D call TRBD1 (5 bases). This CDR3 is built from 13 residues. Trimming stripped 3 bases from V and 6 bases from J, with 9 bases between. Germline assignment: CDR1 KGHSH and CDR2 LQKENI.

This clone appeared a few times. The genes are TRBV7-9 and TRBJ1-2; a possible D gene is TRBD1 (5 bases). This CDR3 is built from 15 residues. Germline CDR1 reads SEHNR; CDR2 reads FQNEAQ (reference sequence). Trimming took 5 bases from V and 2 from J, leaving 15 bases between them. CDR3 residues: CASSLGSGMNYGYTF. CDR3 nucleotides: TGTGCCAGCAGCCTGGGGTCAGGGATGAACTATGGCTACACCTTC.

CDR3 in amino acids: CASGTGTGYGYTF. DNA of the CDR3: TGTGCCAGCGGAACCGGGACGGGCTATGGCTACACCTTC. The chain is built from TRBV5-8 and TRBJ1-2, with a tentative D call TRBD1 (5 bases). Trimming stripped 7 bases from V and 4 bases from J, with 14 bases between. The CDR3 has 13 residues. Germline loops: CDR1 SGHTS, CDR2 YDEGEE.